The entry below gives a single T cell receptor beta chain sequence along with its context. What it binds is unknown. TCRdb keeps only in-frame clones here, not all; method: immunoSEQ multiplex PCR. This table holds about 9,000 clones, 86% found once. The data originate from a study of T cell clonotyping in hematopoietic cell transplantation. The study's findings and limits: Few recipient clonotypes overlapped donors; over 95% were de novo at given depth. Broader posttransplant TCR repertoire diversity was predicted by graft donor and pretransplant recipient Inverse Simpson Index values. Pathologically expanded recipient clonotypes increased progressively from day 30 to day 180 as diversity fell. CD4 and CD8 repertoire contributions could not be separated without sorting.

This TCR came from a human patient who had an allogeneic stem cell transplant, so the T cells may come from the graft donor. The donor label of this sample is uncertain. Some clones in this sample may be carry-over from other donors' samples. The starting material was PBMCs, obtained 180 days after allogeneic stem cell transplant.

The CDR3 DNA reads TGTGCCAGCAGTTACTCGAAGGGGCACCACAATCAGCCCCAGCATTTT. Translated, it gives CASSYSKGHHNQPQHF. This chain uses TRBV6-6 with TRBJ1-5, with D possibly matching TRBD1 (5 bases). The CDR3 is 16 residues long. Deletions cut 0 bases from V and 3 bases from J, with 12 bases between. In germline, CDR1 is MNHNY, CDR2 SVGAGI (reference sequence).